This TCR beta chain came from a study of shared clonotypes between healthy human individuals. Whole-study context: A couple of female and a few male donors aged 18 to 49 were enrolled.

Study-level points and caveats: A handful of donors showed sharing of approximately 5% of naive CD4 clonotypes.

Here immunoSEQ multiplex PCR was the method, and the copy in TCRdb shows in-frame clones only, minus some. The repertoire holds 1.5 million to 2.5 million clones, with about 95% as singletons. Terminally differentiated effector memory CD45RA+ cells were excluded from the naive CD8 cells, which were CD45RO-negative and positively selected for CCR7. The donor cohort consisted entirely of Caucasian adults residing in Nashville, Tennessee. Concerning this clone itself: Its antigen is unknown.

Germline values: CDR1 PRHDT, CDR2 FYEKMQ (reference sequence). This CDR3 is built from 13 residues. V was shortened by 4 bases and J by 6 bases, with 10 bases between the two germline ends. V is TRBV13 and J is TRBJ2-1, with D hard to call. The source of this sequence is a man between 18 and 29 years old in good health. The specimen was naive CD8+ T cells sorted from blood. The chain's CDR3 is CASSSDGANEQFF. CDR3 bases: TGTGCCAGCAGCTCCGACGGCGCCAATGAGCAGTTCTTC.